This entry features one T cell receptor beta chain sequence. The antigen it recognizes is unknown. Within one base of it there is no much larger clone, and no base qualities were kept. The sample carries other DNA sequences with the same CDR3. These data are taken from a study of OX40 agonist ivuxolimab in advanced cancers. Regarding the complete study: Ivuxolimab, which targeted the costimulatory receptor OX40 (CD134), was an agonistic, fully human IgG2 monoclonal antibody. Peripheral TCRbeta sequencing was intended to test whether TCR sequence diversity was altered and clonal T-cell expansion was caused by ivuxolimab. The monotherapy dose-escalation portion (N = 52 patients) of the phase I ivuxolimab trial is reported in the paper. Intravenous ivuxolimab was administered to patients every 2 weeks at six dose levels: 0.01, 0.1, 0.3, 1.5, 3 and 10 mg/kg. Partial responses occurred in three dose-escalation patients, of whom one had hepatocellular carcinoma and two had cutaneous melanoma. Among the approximately 54 dose-escalation patients, about 20 had hepatocellular carcinoma, about 15 melanoma, 9 renal cell carcinoma and 9 head and neck cancer. Patients were allowed to have had prior anti-PD-1, anti-PD-L1 or anti-CTLA-4 therapy, and approximately 40% of the dose-escalation patients had been treated with checkpoint inhibitors. A male proportion of around 81% and a mean age of around 60 years, ranging from 23 to 79, were recorded for the dose-escalation cohort.

Genomic DNA was isolated from the sorted cells so that the TCRbeta CDR3 region could be sequenced. The immunoSEQ Assay was used to sequence the TCRbeta CDR3 regions. Here the immuneACCESS table is served through TCRdb, limited to in-frame sequences with V and J called. Missing clones are a known gap in these copies; in checked studies unresolved V genes cover under half, and the rest lacks a known reason. This sample has 90,000 or so clones in its table, and more than 85% of those were observed once. Jointly, the top ten make up around 3.3% of the sample. The trial excluded patients who had a history of autoimmune disease or who were on systemic immunosuppression. Peripheral blood for TCR sequencing was drawn from every dose cohort at baseline, at cycle 4 day 1 and at cycle 7 day 1. The samples were drawn from a first-in-human, open-label, multicenter phase I dose-escalation trial of ivuxolimab. Adults with locally advanced or metastatic melanoma, renal cell, hepatocellular, or head and neck squamous cell carcinoma were enrolled in the trial. Before TCR sequencing, CD4+ T cells and CD8+ T cells were sorted from peripheral blood as separate populations.

Here is what the overall study found, with its caveats: In the 0.1-3.0 mg/kg groups, partial responders were among the patients with the lowest normalized peripheral clonal expansion, particularly in CD8+ T cells. On average, CD8+ T cells showed more expanded clones than CD4+ T cells after ivuxolimab. Low levels of normalized T-cell clonal expansion were also seen in some patients who did not respond. Antigen specificity was not determined for the clonally expanded peripheral T cells. At doses from 0.1 to 3.0 mg/kg, clonal expansion was seen in both CD4+ and CD8+ blood T cells between baseline and week 6.

Between the V and J ends, shortened by 1 base and 3 bases respectively, the junction contains 10 bases. CDR1 and CDR2, looked up from the germline V gene (reference sequence), are LNHDA and SQIVND. The CDR3, from cysteine to phenylalanine, totals 14 residues. Only CDR3 DNA remains: 42 bases, in frame from the first base. This chain joins TRBV19 to TRBJ2-7; there is no confident call for the D gene. The specimen comprised CD4+ or CD8+ T cells sorted from blood, sampled in a trial of the OX40 agonist ivuxolimab. The TCR was taken from an adult with an advanced solid tumor such as melanoma, head and neck, liver or kidney cancer. The DNA sequence reads TGTGCCAGTAGTATAGCCGGAGCTGGCTACGAGCAGTACTTC. Its translation reads: CASSIAGAGYEQYF.